A selection of T cell receptor beta chains follows, all from one sample in a study of blood T cell repertoires in COVID-19. Measured with immunoSEQ multiplex PCR; TCRdb has only the in-frame clones, and not every one. The table records roughly 250,000 clones, approximately 91% of them present only once. Sequenced input: PBMCs or T cells enriched from blood (not recorded which). These receptors originate from a woman aged 40 to 50 with acute COVID-19. CDR3s include the opening cysteine and the closing phenylalanine or tryptophan. The order of the fields is V gene, CDR3 length, D gene, J gene, clone size, CDR3 DNA, CDR3 protein. The D gene is left open where the match is weak. The size entry is marked missing in some rows and otherwise reads once, few, many or a size class.

v_gene: TRBV5-1; len: 15; d_gene: NA; j_gene: TRBJ1-6; abundance: NA; CDR3nt: TGCGCCAGCACGCGGGGAGGGGGGGATAATTCACCCCTCCACTTT; CDR3aa: CASTRGGGDNSPLHF
v_gene: TRBV5-4; len: 16; d_gene: NA; j_gene: TRBJ2-1; abundance: NA; CDR3nt: TGTGCCAGCAGCTTGGTAGGGTCAGGGCTAGGCAATGAGCAGTTCTTC; CDR3aa: CASSLVGSGLGNEQFF
v_gene: TRBV29-1; len: 14; d_gene: TRBD2; j_gene: TRBJ2-3; abundance: NA; CDR3nt: TGCAGCGTAGGAGGACTAGCGAGGGCAGATACGCAGTATTTT; CDR3aa: CSVGGLARADTQYF
v_gene: TRBV27; len: 15; d_gene: TRBD2; j_gene: TRBJ2-1; abundance: NA; CDR3nt: TGTGCCAGCAGTTCCCTAGCGGCGTCCTACAATGAGCAGTTCTTC; CDR3aa: CASSSLAASYNEQFF
v_gene: TRBV7-2; len: 16; d_gene: TRBD2; j_gene: TRBJ2-5; abundance: NA; CDR3nt: TGTGCCAGCAGCCCCCGGACTAGCGGGGGGGGCCAGACCCAGTACTTC; CDR3aa: CASSPRTSGGGQTQYF
v_gene: TRBV30; len: 14; d_gene: TRBD1; j_gene: TRBJ1-2; abundance: NA; CDR3nt: TGTGCCTGGAACCGAGACAGGGGTTCGGCTGGCTACACCTTC; CDR3aa: CAWNRDRGSAGYTF
v_gene: TRBV25-1; len: 13; d_gene: NA; j_gene: TRBJ1-2; abundance: NA; CDR3nt: TGTGCCAGCAGTGACCCGGGGGGGCGCGGCTACACCTTC; CDR3aa: CASSDPGGRGYTF
v_gene: TRBV27; len: 13; d_gene: NA; j_gene: TRBJ1-2; abundance: once; CDR3nt: TGTGCCAGCAGTTTGGGGCAGGGATATGGCTACACCTTC; CDR3aa: CASSLGQGYGYTF
v_gene: TRBV29-1; len: 13; d_gene: NA; j_gene: TRBJ1-2; abundance: NA; CDR3nt: TGCAGCGTTCAAGTCAAATCTAACTATGGCTACACCTTC; CDR3aa: CSVQVKSNYGYTF
v_gene: TRBV5-6; len: 15; d_gene: NA; j_gene: TRBJ1-6; abundance: NA; CDR3nt: TGTGCCAGCAGCTTGGCCAGGGGCAGAAATTCACCCCTCCACTTT; CDR3aa: CASSLARGRNSPLHF
v_gene: TRBV7-8; len: 13; d_gene: TRBD2; j_gene: TRBJ2-5; abundance: NA; CDR3nt: TGTGCCAGTAGGCTAGCGGGAGTAGAGACCCAGTACTTC; CDR3aa: CASRLAGVETQYF
v_gene: TRBV5-1; len: 14; d_gene: NA; j_gene: TRBJ1-4; abundance: NA; CDR3nt: TGCGCCAGCAGCACAGACAGACCCCGTGAAAAACTGTTTTTT; CDR3aa: CASSTDRPREKLFF
v_gene: TRBV6-2/TRBV6-3; len: 16; d_gene: NA; j_gene: TRBJ1-5; abundance: NA; CDR3nt: TGTGCCAGCAGTTACGAGCAGGGGTTGGGCAATCAGCCCCAGCATTTT; CDR3aa: CASSYEQGLGNQPQHF
v_gene: TRBV5-8; len: 17; d_gene: TRBD2; j_gene: TRBJ2-5; abundance: NA; CDR3nt: TGTGCCAGCAGCCAGGGACTAGCGGGAGGCCGGGGGGAGACCCAGTACTTC; CDR3aa: CASSQGLAGGRGETQYF
v_gene: TRBV30; len: 15; d_gene: NA; j_gene: TRBJ2-1; abundance: NA; CDR3nt: TGTGCCTACAAACGGGGGCTAGCGGCCGACAATGAGCAGTTCTTC; CDR3aa: CAYKRGLAADNEQFF
v_gene: TRBV19; len: 16; d_gene: NA; j_gene: TRBJ2-3; abundance: NA; CDR3nt: TGTGCCAGTAGATCTGGAGGCGGGCCCGGTGGAGATACGCAGTATTTT; CDR3aa: CASRSGGGPGGDTQYF
v_gene: TRBV19; len: 16; d_gene: NA; j_gene: TRBJ2-1; abundance: NA; CDR3nt: TGTGCCAGTAGTATGGGCAGATGGGCGTGGCGCAATGAGCAGTTCTTC; CDR3aa: CASSMGRWAWRNEQFF
v_gene: TRBV10-3; len: 15; d_gene: TRBD2; j_gene: TRBJ2-5; abundance: once; CDR3nt: TGTGCCATCAGTGAGCGGGGGGGCTTTCAAGAGACCCAGTACTTC; CDR3aa: CAISERGGFQETQYF
v_gene: TRBV6-5; len: 15; d_gene: NA; j_gene: TRBJ1-1; abundance: NA; CDR3nt: TGTGCCAGCAGTTACTCGCGGAAGGGGCTTGGTGAAGCTTTCTTT; CDR3aa: CASSYSRKGLGEAFF
v_gene: TRBV6-2/TRBV6-3; len: 14; d_gene: TRBD2; j_gene: TRBJ2-3; abundance: NA; CDR3nt: TGTGCCAGCAGTTACAGTCTAGCGGGACCTCAGCAGTATTTT; CDR3aa: CASSYSLAGPQQYF
v_gene: TRBV28; len: 16; d_gene: NA; j_gene: TRBJ1-2; abundance: NA; CDR3nt: TGTGCCAGCAGCCTCGGAGGAGGAAAGACTAACTATGGCTACACCTTC; CDR3aa: CASSLGGGKTNYGYTF
v_gene: TRBV5-1; len: 17; d_gene: NA; j_gene: TRBJ2-3; abundance: NA; CDR3nt: TGCGCCAGCAGCCCAATAGGCAGGGAAACTAGCACAGATACGCAGTATTTT; CDR3aa: CASSPIGRETSTDTQYF
v_gene: TRBV2; len: 17; d_gene: TRBD1; j_gene: TRBJ2-7; abundance: few; CDR3nt: TGTGCCAGCAGTGAAGAGTTGCATCGAGAGGGGGCTTTAGAGCAGTACTTC; CDR3aa: CASSEELHREGALEQYF
v_gene: TRBV7-9; len: 14; d_gene: NA; j_gene: TRBJ1-1; abundance: many; CDR3nt: TGTGCCAGCAGCCCGGATGGTGCCGGGACTGAAGCTTTCTTT; CDR3aa: CASSPDGAGTEAFF
v_gene: TRBV3-1/TRBV3-2; len: 13; d_gene: NA; j_gene: TRBJ1-1; abundance: NA; CDR3nt: TGTGCCAGCAGCCAAGGGACAGTCGTCGGAGCTTTCTTT; CDR3aa: CASSQGTVVGAFF
v_gene: TRBV21-1; len: 15; d_gene: NA; j_gene: TRBJ1-5; abundance: once; CDR3nt: TGTGCCAGCAGCATTGGACAGGGGGCCTCTTTGGCCCAGCATTTT; CDR3aa: CASSIGQGASLAQHF
v_gene: TRBV6-5; len: 15; d_gene: TRBD1; j_gene: TRBJ2-2; abundance: NA; CDR3nt: TGTGCCAGGAACCGACAGGGTATTGGTCCCGGGGAGCTGTTTTTT; CDR3aa: CARNRQGIGPGELFF
v_gene: TRBV5-5; len: 16; d_gene: NA; j_gene: TRBJ1-2; abundance: NA; CDR3nt: TGTGCCAGCAGCTTGGCCGAGGGGGTCCCCTCTTATGGCTACACCTTC; CDR3aa: CASSLAEGVPSYGYTF
v_gene: TRBV5-4; len: 14; d_gene: TRBD2; j_gene: TRBJ2-7; abundance: NA; CDR3nt: TGTGCCAGCAGCGCCGGCGGGGGGGCAAGGGAGCAGTACTTC; CDR3aa: CASSAGGGAREQYF
v_gene: TRBV15; len: 15; d_gene: NA; j_gene: TRBJ1-3; abundance: NA; CDR3nt: TGTGCCACCAGCAGAGAAGCCCATTCTGGAAACACCATATATTTT; CDR3aa: CATSREAHSGNTIYF
v_gene: TRBV6-5; len: 15; d_gene: TRBD2; j_gene: TRBJ2-7; abundance: NA; CDR3nt: TGTGCCAGCAGTTCAGGACTAGCGGGAGATAACGAGCAGTACTTC; CDR3aa: CASSSGLAGDNEQYF
v_gene: TRBV25-1; len: 14; d_gene: NA; j_gene: TRBJ2-7; abundance: NA; CDR3nt: TGTGCCAGCAGTGAAGTAGGACTGTGGGGCGAGCAGTACTTC; CDR3aa: CASSEVGLWGEQYF
v_gene: TRBV27; len: 15; d_gene: TRBD1; j_gene: TRBJ2-2; abundance: once; CDR3nt: TGTGCCAGCAGTTTTACAGGGGCTAACACCGGGGAGCTGTTTTTT; CDR3aa: CASSFTGANTGELFF
v_gene: TRBV11-2; len: 13; d_gene: NA; j_gene: TRBJ2-5; abundance: NA; CDR3nt: TGTGCCAGCAGCTTAGAAGGGGTAGGGACCCAGTACTTC; CDR3aa: CASSLEGVGTQYF
v_gene: TRBV28; len: 13; d_gene: NA; j_gene: TRBJ1-1; abundance: NA; CDR3nt: TGTGCCAGCAGTTTCGAGAGATGGACTGAAGCTTTCTTT; CDR3aa: CASSFERWTEAFF
v_gene: TRBV5-1; len: 18; d_gene: NA; j_gene: TRBJ2-3; abundance: NA; CDR3nt: TGCGCCAGCAGCTTGATATCCTCAGGGGCGTCTAGCACAGATACGCAGTATTTT; CDR3aa: CASSLISSGASSTDTQYF
v_gene: TRBV18; len: 16; d_gene: TRBD1; j_gene: TRBJ1-1; abundance: NA; CDR3nt: TGTGCCAGCTCACCACCGACAGGGGTCCTGAACACTGAAGCTTTCTTT; CDR3aa: CASSPPTGVLNTEAFF
v_gene: TRBV28; len: 15; d_gene: NA; j_gene: TRBJ2-5; abundance: few; CDR3nt: TGTGCCAGCAGGCACGGGGACATCCAGCGGGAGACCCAGTACTTC; CDR3aa: CASRHGDIQRETQYF
v_gene: TRBV7-2; len: 15; d_gene: TRBD1; j_gene: TRBJ2-1; abundance: NA; CDR3nt: TGTGCCAGCACCCAAAGACCGGGACAGGGAATTGAGCAGTTCTTC; CDR3aa: CASTQRPGQGIEQFF
v_gene: TRBV6-1; len: 13; d_gene: NA; j_gene: TRBJ1-1; abundance: NA; CDR3nt: TGTGCCAGCAGTGAAAAGGGAGGGGTTGAAGCTTTCTTT; CDR3aa: CASSEKGGVEAFF
v_gene: TRBV2; len: 14; d_gene: TRBD1; j_gene: TRBJ2-5; abundance: NA; CDR3nt: TGTGCCAGCAGTGAGGCTTACAGGGGACAGACCCAGTACTTC; CDR3aa: CASSEAYRGQTQYF
v_gene: TRBV3-1/TRBV3-2; len: 16; d_gene: NA; j_gene: TRBJ1-2; abundance: NA; CDR3nt: TGTGCCAGCAGCCACGCGGGGAGGGCCGGGAACTATGGCTACACCTTC; CDR3aa: CASSHAGRAGNYGYTF
v_gene: TRBV18; len: 15; d_gene: TRBD1; j_gene: TRBJ2-7; abundance: NA; CDR3nt: TGTGCCAGCTCTTTGCAGGGGGCATCGTTTTGGGAGCAGTACTTC; CDR3aa: CASSLQGASFWEQYF
v_gene: TRBV25-1; len: 12; d_gene: NA; j_gene: TRBJ1-2; abundance: NA; CDR3nt: TGTGCCAGCAGTGAATTATTTGGTGTTGTAACATTC; CDR3aa: CASSELFGVVTF
v_gene: TRBV2; len: 14; d_gene: NA; j_gene: TRBJ1-5; abundance: NA; CDR3nt: TGTGCCAGCAGTGACTCCAGGGTCGGACAGCCCCAGCATTTT; CDR3aa: CASSDSRVGQPQHF
v_gene: TRBV16; len: 16; d_gene: TRBD1; j_gene: TRBJ1-2; abundance: NA; CDR3nt: TGTGCCAGCAGCCTGAGAGGGACAGGGGTTAACTATGGCTACACCTTC; CDR3aa: CASSLRGTGVNYGYTF
v_gene: TRBV24-1; len: 15; d_gene: TRBD1; j_gene: TRBJ2-7; abundance: once; CDR3nt: TGTGCCACCAGTAAGGGCCGGGACAGGGATTACGAGCAGTACTTC; CDR3aa: CATSKGRDRDYEQYF
v_gene: TRBV11-1; len: 14; d_gene: NA; j_gene: TRBJ1-1; abundance: NA; CDR3nt: TGTGCCAGCAGCTTCCCAGGGCTGAACACTGAAGCTTTCTTT; CDR3aa: CASSFPGLNTEAFF
v_gene: TRBV9; len: 15; d_gene: TRBD2; j_gene: TRBJ2-5; abundance: NA; CDR3nt: TGTGCCAGCAGCTATCTAGCGGGGTCGCTGGAGACCCAGTACTTC; CDR3aa: CASSYLAGSLETQYF
v_gene: TRBV29-1; len: 13; d_gene: NA; j_gene: TRBJ2-4; abundance: NA; CDR3nt: TGCAGCGTTGAAGACCGGTCTAAAAACATTCAGTACTTC; CDR3aa: CSVEDRSKNIQYF
v_gene: TRBV14; len: 20; d_gene: NA; j_gene: TRBJ2-1; abundance: NA; CDR3nt: TGTGCCAGCAGCCAAGTCCTCCCGATCTTCGACAGGCCGCGGGGGAATGAGCAGTTCTTC; CDR3aa: CASSQVLPIFDRPRGNEQFF
v_gene: TRBV24-1; len: 13; d_gene: NA; j_gene: TRBJ1-2; abundance: once; CDR3nt: TGTGCCACCAGTGAATCAGGATACTATGGCTACACCTTC; CDR3aa: CATSESGYYGYTF
v_gene: TRBV11-3; len: 14; d_gene: NA; j_gene: TRBJ2-5; abundance: NA; CDR3nt: TGTGCCAGCAGCTTAGCGCAGACTAAAGAGACCCAGTACTTC; CDR3aa: CASSLAQTKETQYF
v_gene: TRBV30; len: 13; d_gene: TRBD1; j_gene: TRBJ1-1; abundance: NA; CDR3nt: TGTGCCTTTACCAAACAGGGGCCGGGGGAAGCTTTCTTT; CDR3aa: CAFTKQGPGEAFF
v_gene: TRBV4-2; len: 13; d_gene: NA; j_gene: TRBJ2-1; abundance: NA; CDR3nt: TGTGCCAGCAGCCCCTCCGGCGGCAATGAGCAGTTCTTC; CDR3aa: CASSPSGGNEQFF